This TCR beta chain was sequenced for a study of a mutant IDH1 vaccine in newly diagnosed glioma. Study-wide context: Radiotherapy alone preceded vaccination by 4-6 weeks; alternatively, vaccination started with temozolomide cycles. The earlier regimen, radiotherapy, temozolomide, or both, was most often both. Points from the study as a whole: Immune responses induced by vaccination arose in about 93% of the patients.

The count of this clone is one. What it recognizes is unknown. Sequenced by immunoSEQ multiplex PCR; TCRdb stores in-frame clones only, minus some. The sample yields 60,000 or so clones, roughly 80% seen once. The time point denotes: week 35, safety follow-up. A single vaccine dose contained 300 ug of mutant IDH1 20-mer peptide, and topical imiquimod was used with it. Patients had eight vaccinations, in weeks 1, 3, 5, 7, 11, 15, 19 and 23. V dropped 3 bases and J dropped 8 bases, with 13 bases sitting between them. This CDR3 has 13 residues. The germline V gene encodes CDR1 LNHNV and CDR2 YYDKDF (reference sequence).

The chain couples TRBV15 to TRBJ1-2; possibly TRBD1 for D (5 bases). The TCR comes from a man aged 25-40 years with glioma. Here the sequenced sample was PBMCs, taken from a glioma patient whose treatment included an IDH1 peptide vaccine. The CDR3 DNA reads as TGTGCCACCAGCAGTGTTGTGGGGCAAGGCTACACCTTC. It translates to CATSSVVGQGYTF.